The 21 T cell receptor beta chains in this list originate from one sample, sequenced in a study of low-dose radiotherapy and immunotherapy resistance in tumors. First-strand cDNA relied on TRAV- and TRBV-specific primers spanning alpha and beta chains. TCRs were put through 20 PCR cycles of amplification with Phusion. A constant-region primer and the V-primer adapter served as the primer pair. TCRdb independently ran MiXCR on the reads; one entry per CDR3 protein. The sample has more than 85,000 distinct CDR3 sequences, roughly a tenth seen once. Time point: before trial treatment. Here the sequenced sample was PBMCs, taken before treatment. These receptors all stem from a male donor with prostate cancer.

This clonotype appeared many times. V is TRBV7-9 and J is TRBJ2-5; D might be TRBD2 (6 bases). CDR1 and CDR2 (germline): SEHNR, FQNEAQ (reference sequence). With 5 bases removed from V and 4 bases from J, the gap between germline ends came to 14 bases. The CDR3 is made up of 14 amino acids. CDR3 bases: TGTGCCAGCAGCCGTCGGGACTTAAGAGAGACCCAGTACTTC. Its protein product is CASSRRDLRETQYF.

This clonotype was detected many times. The gene calls are TRBV29-1 and TRBJ2-7; 10 bases agree with TRBD1. Trimming removed 2 bases from V and 6 bases from J; junction bases left unmatched: 4. This CDR3 comprises 13 residues. CDR1 SQVTM and CDR2 ANQGSEA come from the germline V gene. In DNA, the CDR3 is TGCAGCGTTGAACCGGACAGGGGGGGCGAGCAGTACTTC. It is translated as CSVEPDRGGEQYF.

This clonotype was seen only a few times. The chain uses TRBV20-1 and TRBJ2-1, with 9 nucleotides matching TRBD2. This CDR3 has 14 residues. V was pared by 3 bases and J by 6 bases, with 6 bases of the junction left unmatched. Germline CDR1 DFQATT, CDR2 SNEGSKA (reference sequence). This chain's CDR3 is CSASRLAEINEQFF. The CDR3 DNA sequence: TGCAGTGCTAGCCGACTAGCGGAGATCAATGAGCAGTTCTTC.

This clonotype showed up many times. The CDR3 bases are TGTGCCTGGAGTGTCCTTTCCAATGAGCAGTTCTTC. Amino acids: CAWSVLSNEQFF. The rearrangement links TRBV30 to TRBJ2-1; D uncertain. The CDR3 is 12 amino acids. Trimming took off 0 bases at V and 6 bases at J, with 6 bases between the two ends. Germline V gives CDR1 GTSNPN, CDR2 SVGIG (reference sequence).

Notes on this clonotype: A far larger clone differs by one base, so this is likely a read error. The V gene is TRBV28, the J gene TRBJ2-5; TRBD2 is a possible D gene (5 bases). The last part of the DNA fits TRBJ2-7 better; the J call may be wrong. The germline V gene has CDR1 MDHEN and CDR2 SYDVKM. CDR3 size: 12 residues. The CDR3 DNA is TGTGCCAGCAGTTTAGCGGGTTTCGAGCAGTACTTC. Amino acids: CASSLAGFEQYF.

This clonotype was seen at least ten times. The V gene is TRBV10-3, the J gene TRBJ2-3, with a possible D match to TRBD2 (7 bases). The CDR3 length is 14 residues. CDR1 and CDR2 (germline): ENHRY, SYGVKD. Between the trimmed V and J ends, which lost 3 bases and 4 bases, there was a span of 11 bases. CDR3 residues: CAISDGRGADTQYF. CDR3 sequence (DNA): TGTGCCATCAGTGATGGGAGGGGGGCAGATACGCAGTATTTT.

This clonotype appeared many times. Here the CDR3 DNA reads TGTGCCACCGGTCCGGGTAAGGCGACAGATACGCAGTATTTT. Protein: CATGPGKATDTQYF. The V gene is TRBV24-1, the J gene TRBJ2-3; D is unclear. Trimming took 9 bases from V and 3 from J, leaving 15 bases between them. The CDR3 is 14 amino acids. The germline V gene has CDR1 KGHDR and CDR2 SFDVKD.

This clonotype occurred many times. V and J are TRBV6-2 or TRBV6-3 and TRBJ2-1, with TRBD1 as a possible D gene (6 bases). CDR1 MNHEY and CDR2 SVGEGT come from the germline V gene. V lost 6 bases, J lost 0 bases, and 12 bases lay in between. CDR3 length equals 15 residues. In DNA, the CDR3 is TGTGCCAGCAGCCAAACCAGGGGCTCCTACAATGAGCAGTTCTTC. Amino acid sequence: CASSQTRGSYNEQFF.

This clonotype appeared many times. The genes are TRBV6-2 or TRBV6-3 and TRBJ2-5; a possible D gene is TRBD1 (5 bases). Germline CDR1 reads MNHEY; CDR2 reads SVGEGT. V was clipped by 10 bases and J by 3 bases, with 18 bases between them. This CDR3 is built from 14 residues. The CDR3 region is CATSRWGREETQYF. The CDR3 bases are TGTGCCACCTCGAGATGGGGCAGAGAAGAGACCCAGTACTTC.

In this sample, this clonotype turned up many times. The DNA for the CDR3 is TGCGCCAGCAGCCAAGGAGCTCCCAGACAGCTCTTTCGCGCTGAAGCTTTCTTT. Its translation is CASSQGAPRQLFRAEAFF. The V call is TRBV4-1, the J call TRBJ1-1; D may be TRBD1 (5 bases). CDR1 MGHRA and CDR2 YSYEKL come from the germline V gene. This CDR3 region has 18 residues. The V gene lost 1 base and the J gene lost 6 bases, with 24 bases spanning the gap.

This clonotype has ten or more counts. This chain joins TRBV7-9 and TRBJ2-2; D unclear. With 2 bases removed from V and 5 bases from J, the gap between germline ends came to 9 bases. The CDR3 is made up of 14 amino acids. Germline V gene data show CDR1 as SEHNR and CDR2 as FQNEAQ (reference sequence). As DNA, the CDR3 is TGTGCCAGCAGCTTAAGTAAGCCGACCGGGGAGCTGTTTTTT. This translates into CASSLSKPTGELFF.

This clonotype was found many times. The J gene is TRBJ2-3, the V gene TRBV19; 8 bases fit TRBD2. Looked up from germline, CDR1 is LNHDA and CDR2 is SQIVND (reference sequence). The CDR3 is 16 amino acids. The trim removed 5 bases at V and 2 bases at J, leaving 9 bases unmatched. CDR3 DNA: TGTGCCAGTAGTCGGACTAGCCAACCCCCCACAGATACGCAGTATTTT. Amino acid sequence: CASSRTSQPPTDTQYF.

This clonotype was counted at least ten times. The chain links TRBV7-6 to TRBJ2-3; TRBD1 or TRBD2 may be the D gene (5 bases each). Between the trimmed V and J ends, which lost 5 bases and 5 bases, there was a span of 11 bases. The length of the CDR3 is 13 residues. Germline-derived CDR1 and CDR2 are SGHVS and FNYEAQ. The CDR3 loop reads CASSRDVVDTQYF. DNA for the CDR3: TGTGCCAGCAGCCGGGACGTAGTAGATACGCAGTATTTT.

This clonotype has a count of ten or more. The V gene is TRBV6-5, the J gene TRBJ2-3, with D tentatively TRBD2 (6 bases). With 2 bases removed from V and 3 bases from J, the gap between germline ends came to 6 bases. The CDR3 spans 13 residues. Germline-derived CDR1 and CDR2 are MNHEY and SVGAGI. CDR3 sequence: CASSYAGTDTQYF. The CDR3 coding sequence is TGTGCCAGCAGTTACGCGGGGACAGATACGCAGTATTTT.

This clonotype was picked up many times. The CDR3 DNA is TGTGCCAGTACATCTGGGGCCAACGTCCTGACTTTC. This sequence encodes CASTSGANVLTF. The chain carries TRBV28 and TRBJ2-6; D ambiguous. Trimming cost V 9 bases and J 1 base, with 4 bases left between them. Per the germline V gene, CDR1 is MDHEN and CDR2 is SYDVKM. The CDR3 extends over 12 amino acids.

The sample holds many counts of this clonotype. V usage is TRBV5-1 and J usage is TRBJ2-7; D is possibly TRBD2 (7 bases). This CDR3 spans 15 amino acids. V was pared by 0 bases and J by 5 bases, with 15 bases between. Germline V lookup: CDR1 SGHRS, CDR2 YFSETQ. DNA of the CDR3: TGCGCCAGCAGCTTGGAAGGGGGAGGGCCACACGAGCAGTACTTC. Translated: CASSLEGGGPHEQYF.

This clonotype came up many times. The chain links TRBV7-7 to TRBJ2-3, with a possible D match to TRBD2 (6 bases). The CDR3 is 13 residues long. The V end was cut by 5 bases, the J end by 6 bases, with 12 bases between. CDR1 is SSHAT, CDR2 FNYEAQ, per germline (reference sequence). CDR3 sequence (DNA): TGTGCCAGCAGCCAAGGAGGGGTGGATACGCAGTATTTT. Translation gives CASSQGGVDTQYF. Drawing the rest from reference TRBV7-7 and TRBJ2-3, the complete variable domain is GAGVSQSPRYKVTKRGQDVTLRCDPISSHATLYWYQQALGQGPEFLTYFNYEAQPDKSGLPSDRFSAERPEGSISTLTIQRTEQRDSAMYRCASSQGGVDTQYFGPGTRLTVL.

The sample holds many counts of this clonotype. This rearrangement joins TRBV28 to TRBJ2-2, with TRBD2 identical over 8 bases. The CDR3 is 18 amino acids. After removal of 5 bases from V and 2 bases from J, the junction contained 13 bases not matched to a gene. Germline CDR1 and CDR2: MDHEN and SYDVKM. CDR3 coding DNA: TGTGCCAGCAGTAGCCCCCCTCTAGCGGGCGTCAACACCGGGGAGCTGTTTTTT. Translated, it gives CASSSPPLAGVNTGELFF.

This clonotype was seen ten or more times. This chain uses TRBV10-3 with TRBJ2-1; 10 bases are shared with TRBD2. Germline CDR1 and CDR2: ENHRY and SYGVKD. This CDR3 is 15 amino acids long. Trimming took 6 bases from V and 8 from J; bases not matched to a gene: 10. As DNA, the CDR3 is TGTGCCATCAGCCAACGGACCGGGACTAGCGATGAGCAGTTCTTC. Translated, it gives CAISQRTGTSDEQFF.

In this sample, this clonotype turned up many times. The V call is TRBV20-1, the J call TRBJ2-2, with D perhaps TRBD1 (8 bases). V dropped 3 bases and J dropped 4 bases, with 18 bases sitting between them. The CDR3 is 16 residues long. Germline loops: CDR1 DFQATT, CDR2 SNEGSKA (reference sequence). The CDR3 protein is CSARGGQGAITGELFF. The CDR3 DNA reads as TGCAGTGCTAGGGGGGGGCAGGGGGCGATCACCGGGGAGCTGTTTTTT.

This clonotype was seen at least ten times. V is TRBV6-2 or TRBV6-3 and J is TRBJ1-5, with 7 nucleotides matching TRBD1. V lost 2 bases, J lost 0 bases, and 7 bases stayed unmatched. The CDR3 consists of 17 residues. Germline loops: CDR1 MNHEY, CDR2 SVGEGT. CDR3 in amino acids: CASSYRGTVDSNQPQHF. Here the CDR3 DNA reads TGTGCCAGCAGTTACCGTGGGACAGTGGATAGCAATCAGCCCCAGCATTTT.